Listed below are T cell receptor beta chains from one sample, sequenced in a study of cytomegalovirus exposure and HLA in healthy donors. Generated by immunoSEQ multiplex PCR, the TCRdb table keeps only in-frame clones and is missing some. The table records around 280,000 clones, 80% to 90% of them present only once. Sequences were obtained from PBMCs. Receptors were obtained from a woman aged 18 to 35 in good health and CMV-seronegative. The CDR3 runs from the conserved cysteine through the conserved F or W. A D gene is named only where the DNA matches it firmly. Rows give clone size only sometimes, using once, few, many, or a class for an expanded clone.

cdr3_nt cdr3_aa v_call clone_size j_call d_call
TGTGCCAGCAGCGTGGCCGGGTTCGTAGATACGCAGTATTTT CASSVAGFVDTQYF TRBV9 few TRBJ2-3 -
TGTGCCAGCAGCCCCGGACAGTCGAACACTGAAGCTTTCTTT CASSPGQSNTEAFF TRBV5-4 - TRBJ1-1 -
TGTGCCAGTAGCCGGGACAGTCAAGAGACCCAGTACTTC CASSRDSQETQYF TRBV19 - TRBJ2-5 TRBD1
TGTGCCAGCAGCCTTTACGGTGGGCCGGGCTACACCTTC CASSLYGGPGYTF TRBV14 - TRBJ1-2 -
TGTGCCAGCAGTTTATCTCGACTTCAGCCCCAGCATTTT CASSLSRLQPQHF TRBV27 - TRBJ1-5 -
TGTGCCAGCAGCCATTTAGCGGGGGGCTCCTACAATGAGCAGTTCTTC CASSHLAGGSYNEQFF TRBV4-2 few TRBJ2-1 TRBD2
TGTGCCTGGAGAACAGGGAACACTGAAGCTTTCTTT CAWRTGNTEAFF TRBV30 - TRBJ1-1 -
TGTGCCAGCAGTTCTCCCCTCGGGGAGCTGTTTTTT CASSSPLGELFF TRBV27 - TRBJ2-2 -
TGTGCCAGTAGTGATCGCGGGACTCCTAAAGAAGAGACCCAGTACTTC CASSDRGTPKEETQYF TRBV19 once TRBJ2-5 -
TGTGCCAGCAGTCCCGAACAGGGAAACTATGGCTACACCTTC CASSPEQGNYGYTF TRBV6-5 - TRBJ1-2 -
TGTTCCAGCAGCTTAGTGACAGCTGGAAACACCATATATTTT CSSSLVTAGNTIYF TRBV7-9 - TRBJ1-3 -
TGTGCCAGCAGCAAGGGGCAGGAGGGAGATACGCAGTATTTT CASSKGQEGDTQYF TRBV5-4 - TRBJ2-3 -
TGTGCTACGAAAACAGGATTCTACGAGCAGTACTTC CATKTGFYEQYF TRBV11-2 - TRBJ2-7 -
TGTGCCAGCGAAATAGCGGGAACCACAGATACGCAGTATTTT CASEIAGTTDTQYF TRBV7-9 - TRBJ2-3 TRBD2
TGCGCCAGCAGTGAGTTTTGGGGGGACTACCAAGAGACCCAGTACTTC CASSEFWGDYQETQYF TRBV10-2 - TRBJ2-5 -
TGTGCCAGCAGCCCCGGACAGGGGTGGAACGAGCAGTACTTC CASSPGQGWNEQYF TRBV7-6 - TRBJ2-7 TRBD1
TGTGCCAGCAGCATCAGGGAAATGACCTATAATTCACCCCTCCACTTT CASSIREMTYNSPLHF TRBV11-2 - TRBJ1-6 -
TGTGCCAGCTCCCAGGGAGGACACTTGAACACTGAAGCTTTCTTT CASSQGGHLNTEAFF TRBV18 - TRBJ1-1 -
TGTGCCAGCAGCTTCCCGGGACAGGGGGTGGCAGAGACCCAGTACTTC CASSFPGQGVAETQYF TRBV7-2 - TRBJ2-5 TRBD1
TGTGCCAGTAGTCGCACAGGGACGGCCAGCAATGAGCAGTTCTTC CASSRTGTASNEQFF TRBV19 once TRBJ2-1 -
TGTGCCAGCAGTACCCTAACAGGGGTGATAAGCAATGAGCAGTTCTTC CASSTLTGVISNEQFF TRBV27 once TRBJ2-1 TRBD1
TGCGCCAGCAGCGCGAACCTTTCGGGACAGGGTGCAACCTACGAGCAGTACTTC CASSANLSGQGATYEQYF TRBV5-1 once TRBJ2-7 TRBD1
TGTGCCAGCTCACGACAGGGGAACTCCGATACGCAGTATTTT CASSRQGNSDTQYF TRBV18 - TRBJ2-3 TRBD1
TGTGCCAGCTCACCACAAGGGGTAAACATTCAGTACTTC CASSPQGVNIQYF TRBV18 - TRBJ2-4 -
TGTGCCATCAGTGTCGGTAGCGGGGGGCCGGGCCAGCAGTACTTC CAISVGSGGPGQQYF TRBV10-3 - TRBJ2-7 TRBD2
TGTGCCAGCAGCTTCCAGGGGGATCAGCCCCAGCATTTT CASSFQGDQPQHF TRBV9 - TRBJ1-5 TRBD1
TGCAGCGTTCTCGACAGTCCCAAGAACACTGAAGCTTTCTTT CSVLDSPKNTEAFF TRBV29-1 - TRBJ1-1 -
TGCGCCAGCAGCTTGGGTCATCAGGGCTTAATCTCCGCAGATACGCAGTATTTT CASSLGHQGLISADTQYF TRBV5-1 - TRBJ2-3 -
TGTGCCAGCAGCCGCGGGACTAGCGTTCACGAGCAGTACTTC CASSRGTSVHEQYF TRBV5-8 - TRBJ2-7 TRBD2
TGTGCCAGCGCGACTGGGGCCAACGTCCTGACTTTC CASATGANVLTF TRBV6-5 - TRBJ2-6 -